These T cell receptor beta chains were read from a single sample in a study of cytomegalovirus exposure and HLA in healthy donors. The repertoire was sequenced with immunoSEQ multiplex PCR; TCRdb's copy has only in-frame clones and lacks some. The table shows about 100,000 clones, with 76% occurring only once. Sequencing was carried out using PBMCs. These TCRs come from a man aged 35 to 55 in good health and CMV-seronegative. The CDR3 runs from the conserved cysteine through the conserved F or W. The D gene is left open where the match is weak. Only part of the rows carry a size: once, few, many, or a class if the clone is expanded.

clone_size,j_call,v_call,d_call,cdr3_length,cdr3_nt,cdr3_aa
-,TRBJ2-1,TRBV5-1,-,16,TGCGCCAGCAGCTTGGCGGGCGGGGCCCGCTACAATGAGCAGTTCTTC,CASSLAGGARYNEQFF
-,TRBJ1-2,TRBV5-4,-,13,TGTGCCAGCAGCTTGACAGTTGTCTATGGCTACACCTTC,CASSLTVVYGYTF
-,TRBJ2-7,TRBV19,TRBD2,12,TGTGCCAGTAGTATCGGGGGGGACAAACTGTACTTC,CASSIGGDKLYF
-,TRBJ1-1,TRBV2,-,13,TGTGCCAGCAGCCAAGGGGAGAACACTGAAGCTTTCTTT,CASSQGENTEAFF
once,TRBJ2-5,TRBV25-1,TRBD1,15,TGTGCCAGCAGTGAACCTACAGGGGTGGGAGAGACCCAGTACTTC,CASSEPTGVGETQYF
-,TRBJ1-1,TRBV27,TRBD1,13,TGTGCCAGCAGTTGGACAGGGGGGACTGAAGCTTTCTTT,CASSWTGGTEAFF
-,TRBJ2-5,TRBV7-9,TRBD2,16,TGTGCCAGCAGCCTAGACAGGACTAGCAGCCAAGAGACCCAGTACTTC,CASSLDRTSSQETQYF
-,TRBJ1-6,TRBV5-4,-,16,TGTGCCAGCAGCTTTGATAGGAGCTCCTATAATTCACCCCTCCACTTT,CASSFDRSSYNSPLHF
-,TRBJ1-6,TRBV7-9,TRBD1,14,TGTTCCAGCAGCCTACGGCCAGGGGGATCACCCCTCCACTTT,CSSSLRPGGSPLHF
-,TRBJ2-1,TRBV14,-,14,TGTGCCAGCACCAGAGCAAATGGCGGGGCGGTGCAGTTCTTC,CASTRANGGAVQFF
-,TRBJ1-5,TRBV4-2,-,19,TGTGCCAGCAGCCAATTCAAAGGGGCCCAGGGGAGTGAAGGTCAGCCCCAGCATTTT,CASSQFKGAQGSEGQPQHF